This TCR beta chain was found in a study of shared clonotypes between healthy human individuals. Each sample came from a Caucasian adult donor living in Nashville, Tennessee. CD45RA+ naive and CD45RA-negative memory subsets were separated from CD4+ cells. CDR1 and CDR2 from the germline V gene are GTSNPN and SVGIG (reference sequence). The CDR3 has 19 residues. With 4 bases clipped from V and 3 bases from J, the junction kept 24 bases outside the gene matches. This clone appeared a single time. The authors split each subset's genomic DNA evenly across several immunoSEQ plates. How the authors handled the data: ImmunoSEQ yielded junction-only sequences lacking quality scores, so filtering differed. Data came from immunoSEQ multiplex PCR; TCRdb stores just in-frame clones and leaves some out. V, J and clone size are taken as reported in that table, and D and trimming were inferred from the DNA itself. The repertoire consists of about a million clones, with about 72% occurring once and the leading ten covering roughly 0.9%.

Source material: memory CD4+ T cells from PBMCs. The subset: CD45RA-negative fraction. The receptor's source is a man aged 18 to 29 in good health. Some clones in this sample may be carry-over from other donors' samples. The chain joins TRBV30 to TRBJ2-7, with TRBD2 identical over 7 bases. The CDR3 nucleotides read TGTGCCTGGACCAACCCTACGTGGAGAGCGGGACTAAAGGTCTACGAGCAGTACTTC. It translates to CAWTNPTWRAGLKVYEQYF.